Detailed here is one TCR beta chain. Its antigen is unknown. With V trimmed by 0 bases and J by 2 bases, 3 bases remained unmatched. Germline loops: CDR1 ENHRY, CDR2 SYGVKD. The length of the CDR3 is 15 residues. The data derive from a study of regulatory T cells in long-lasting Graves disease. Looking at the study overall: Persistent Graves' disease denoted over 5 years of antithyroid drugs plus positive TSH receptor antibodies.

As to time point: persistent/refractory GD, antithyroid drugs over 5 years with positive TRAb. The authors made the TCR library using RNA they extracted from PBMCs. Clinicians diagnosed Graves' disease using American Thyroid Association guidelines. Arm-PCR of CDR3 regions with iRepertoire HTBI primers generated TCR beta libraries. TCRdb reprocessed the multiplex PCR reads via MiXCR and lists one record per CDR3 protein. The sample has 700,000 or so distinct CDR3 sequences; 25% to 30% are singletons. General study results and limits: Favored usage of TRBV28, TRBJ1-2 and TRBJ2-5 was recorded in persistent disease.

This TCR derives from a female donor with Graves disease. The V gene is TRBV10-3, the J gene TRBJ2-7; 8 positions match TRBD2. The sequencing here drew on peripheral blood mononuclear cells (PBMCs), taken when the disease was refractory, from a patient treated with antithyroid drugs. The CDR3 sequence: CAISESGGGAYEQYF. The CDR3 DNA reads TGTGCCATCAGTGAGTCCGGGGGGGGGGCCTACGAGCAGTACTTC.